The clone carrying this TCR beta chain was seen only once. The target antigen is unknown. TCRdb's copy holds only in-frame clones and misses some; the assay was immunoSEQ multiplex PCR. The sample lists several thousand clones, 85% to 90% seen once, with less than 5.5% in the top ten. The data were obtained in a study of OX40 agonist ivuxolimab in advanced cancers. Study at large: A diagnosis of hepatocellular carcinoma, melanoma, renal cell or head and neck cancer was present in dose-escalation patients.

Findings of the study overall: Some patients without response likewise showed low normalized clonal expansion.

Blood sampling was done at baseline, cycle 4 day 1, and cycle 7 day 1. The sequence derives from an adult with an advanced solid tumor such as melanoma, head and neck, liver or kidney cancer. The sequenced sample was CD4+ or CD8+ T cells sorted from blood, obtained in a trial of the OX40 agonist ivuxolimab.

CDR3 bases: TGTGCCAGTAGTCAAAGGGCGGGGGAGCAGTACTTC. This gives the protein CASSQRAGEQYF. V usage is TRBV19 and J usage is TRBJ2-7, with a tentative D call TRBD2 (6 bases). Trimming took off 5 bases at V and 7 bases at J, with 12 bases between the two ends. Germline CDR1 and CDR2: LNHDA and SQIVND (reference sequence). There are 12 residues in the CDR3.